The 6 T cell receptor beta chains presented below share a single source sample, sequenced in a study of blood T cell repertoires in COVID-19. Assay used: immunoSEQ multiplex PCR; TCRdb lists only in-frame clones, some missing. The sample carries about 22,000 clones, 80% to 85% recorded once. Sequencing used peripheral blood. The receptor set was obtained from an elderly man with active or convalescent COVID-19.

V gene TRBV9 combines with J gene TRBJ1-1, with TRBD1 matching 10 bases. There are 16 residues in the CDR3. CDR1 and CDR2 (germline): SGDLS, YYNGEE. The J segment lost 0 bases and the V segment lost 5 bases, leaving 7 bases of the junction unmatched. The CDR3 is CASSDRQGAMNTEAFF. CDR3 DNA: TGTGCCAGCAGTGATCGACAGGGGGCTATGAACACTGAAGCTTTCTTT.

V usage is TRBV5-8 and J usage is TRBJ1-3; D is uncertain. The CDR3 is made up of 15 amino acids. V was clipped by 7 bases and J by 0 bases, with 14 bases between them. Germline CDR1 reads SGHTS; CDR2 reads YDEGEE. The CDR3 here is CASRLGLSSGNTIYF. As DNA, the CDR3 is TGTGCCAGCCGCCTTGGACTCAGCTCTGGAAACACCATATATTTT.

This sequence joins TRBV29-1 and TRBJ2-5; unclear D gene. V lost 7 bases to trimming and J lost 4 bases, with 13 bases between them. There are 12 residues in the CDR3. The germline gives CDR1 SQVTM, CDR2 ANQGSEA. DNA of the CDR3: TGCAGCGCGGGCCCAGGTGGAGAGACCCAGTACTTC. Protein sequence: CSAGPGGETQYF.

This clone was found a few times. The chain couples TRBV5-1 to TRBJ1-3; no firm D call. Per the germline V gene, CDR1 is SGHRS and CDR2 is YFSETQ. CDR3 length: 14 residues. Trimming shortened V by 0 bases and J by 0 bases, and 4 bases separated the two germline ends. The CDR3 spells CASSLGSSGNTIYF. CDR3 in DNA: TGCGCCAGCAGCTTGGGGAGCTCTGGAAACACCATATATTTT.

This clone has just a few counts. The CDR3 bases are TGCAGCACAGGGGTTGACTATGGCTACACCTTC. Translating it yields CSTGVDYGYTF. The chain combines TRBV20-1 with TRBJ1-2; TRBD1 agrees at 7 bases. This CDR3 has 11 amino acids. The V gene's germline CDR1 is DFQATT and CDR2 SNEGSKA (reference sequence).

With regard to this clone: The junction departs from germline at one end; a sequencing error may be responsible. The rearrangement joins TRBV7-2 to TRBJ2-7; TRBD2 agrees at 12 bases. The CDR3 spans 14 residues. Germline V gene lookup returns CDR1 SGHTA and CDR2 FQGNSA. This CDR3 reads CASSLAGGGYEQYF. As DNA, the CDR3 is TGTGCCAGCAGCCTAGCGGGAGGGGGTTACGAGCAGTACTTC.